This TCR beta chain was retrieved from a study of T-cell reconstitution after alpha-beta-depleted transplantation in children. The library targeted TCRbeta and was prepared with unique molecular identifiers. TCRdb independently ran MiXCR on the PCR reads; one entry per CDR3 protein. The table shows approximately 220,000 distinct CDR3 sequences, with under 20% occurring only once. Overall study findings and caveats: In patients about two months after transplant, alpha-beta T cells reportedly arose from several hundred expanded graft clones. Once a year had passed after transplant, T-cell counts and diversity came mostly from newly produced T cells.

The CDR3 is made up of 13 amino acids. The V segment lost 5 bases and the J segment 1 base; nucleotides outside the gene matches: 3. Germline assignment: CDR1 DFQATT and CDR2 SNEGSKA (reference sequence). This clonotype occurred once. Its antigen is not identified. The sample here was PBMCs, mostly from graft donor cells, taken 360 days after TCRalphabeta/CD19-depleted stem cell transplant. The clonotype originates from a male patient under 10 years old who had a stem cell transplant for acute lymphoblastic leukemia, so the T cells may come from the graft donor. The J gene is TRBJ2-3, the V gene TRBV20-1; 7 nucleotides match TRBD1. CDR3 in DNA: TGCAGTGCTGGAGGACAGGGCACAGATACGCAGTATTTT. Translating gives CSAGGQGTDTQYF.